The present entry profiles one T cell receptor beta chain with its context. Its antigen is unknown. No much larger clonotype is one base removed from it; base qualities were not supplied. The treatment or condition label here, explained by the study, means: 15 to 20 received Ad26.COV2.S at low or high dose, single or two shots; several received placebo; per-sample allocation not given. For vaccine and placebo recipients, repertoires were sequenced using samples collected on day 63 after the first injection. In Cohort 1b, around 23 adults aged 18-55 years were enrolled at a single site in Boston, USA, between 29 July and 7 August 2020. Ad26.COV2.S was a replication-incompetent adenovirus type 26 vector that expressed a prefusion-stabilized SARS-CoV-2 spike protein derived from the original Wuhan strain. The CDR3 sequence holds 17 residues, the cysteine and phenylalanine included. The kept DNA is CDR3 alone, 51 bases in frame from the first base. V sheds 7 bases and J sheds 2 bases, leaving 24 bases between their ends. The germline V gene yields SNHLY for CDR1 and FYNNEI for CDR2.

The immunoSEQ Assay was the method used to sequence TCRbeta CDR3 regions. After extraction, genomic DNA underwent amplification by bias-controlled multiplex PCR, followed by high-throughput sequencing. On the authors' methods: Collapsing and filtering of sequences were performed to quantify the absolute abundance of each unique TCRbeta CDR3 region. T cell fraction was estimated by normalizing TCRbeta template counts to usable DNA, which was measured by amplifying reference genes present in all nucleated cells. Repertoire TCRs were annotated as SARS-CoV-2-specific when V gene, CDR3 amino acid sequence and J gene were exactly matched to a known reactive TCR set. The reference SARS-CoV-2 TCR set was derived from MIRA and filtered for enrichment in COVID-19-positive ImmuneCODE repertoires, a step that removed public or cross-reactive TCRs. Using the MIRA antigens, annotated TCRs were further analysed by specific ORF or by position within an ORF. Breadth was defined as the number of annotated unique rearrangements divided by the total number of unique productive rearrangements, and depth was defined as the summed frequency of the annotated unique rearrangements. Group comparisons of TCR breadth used two-sided Wilcoxon rank-sum tests. TCRdb took over this immuneACCESS table, retaining in-frame rearrangements with V and J assigned. Such tables are incomplete; in checked studies, under half of the missing clones stem from an unresolved V gene, and the remainder is unexplained. D and trimming come from the DNA, and the V and J calls and clone size come from that table. For this sample there are 500,000 or so clones; approximately 89% appear just once. Together, the top ten hold about 2.4% of the sample.

This entry comes from a study of Ad26.COV2.S vaccination and SARS-CoV-2 variants (TCRdb year 2021). Background on the whole study: Vaccine-arm donors came from COV1001, a multicentre, randomized, double-blind, placebo-controlled phase I-IIa trial of Ad26.COV2.S in healthy adults. Ad26.COV2.S was given intramuscularly at 5x10^10 or 1x10^11 viral particles, as a single shot or as two shots 56 days apart. A total of some 30 samples were included in the TCR-sequenced set, comprising roughly 19 Ad26.COV2.S vaccine recipients, 5 placebo recipients and 8 SARS-CoV-2 convalescent individuals. TCRbeta repertoire sequencing was used to assess the specificity and breadth of SARS-CoV-2-reactive T cell receptors after Ad26.COV2.S vaccination. Throughout the experiments and outcome assessment, investigators stayed blinded to trial group allocation. Trial participants were randomized into five groups of five: low-dose or high-dose Ad26.COV2.S given once or twice, or placebo on both occasions.

General conclusions and limits of the study: Substantial breadth of spike-specific CD8+ and CD4+ T cell responses was reported after vaccination. Comparing responses between vaccine doses or regimens was not something the study was powered to do. The authors noted that the TCR breadth and depth analyses may have underestimated total T cell responses. Ad26.COV2.S recipients had higher spike-specific TCR breadth than placebo recipients (P = 0.0014). Vaccine and placebo recipients had comparable non-spike TCR breadth, which fits with the vaccine containing only spike.

Sequencing used peripheral blood, obtained in a trial of Ad26.COV2.S vaccine versus placebo. The clonotype comes from a person between 18 and 60 years old who received the Ad26.COV2.S COVID-19 vaccine or a placebo. The rearrangement combines TRBV2 with TRBJ2-7; perhaps TRBD1 is the D gene, with 9 bases matching. The CDR3 sequence is CASIPGGARTGAYEQYF. The DNA sequence reads TGTGCCAGCATCCCGGGGGGGGCTCGGACAGGGGCCTACGAGCAGTACTTC.